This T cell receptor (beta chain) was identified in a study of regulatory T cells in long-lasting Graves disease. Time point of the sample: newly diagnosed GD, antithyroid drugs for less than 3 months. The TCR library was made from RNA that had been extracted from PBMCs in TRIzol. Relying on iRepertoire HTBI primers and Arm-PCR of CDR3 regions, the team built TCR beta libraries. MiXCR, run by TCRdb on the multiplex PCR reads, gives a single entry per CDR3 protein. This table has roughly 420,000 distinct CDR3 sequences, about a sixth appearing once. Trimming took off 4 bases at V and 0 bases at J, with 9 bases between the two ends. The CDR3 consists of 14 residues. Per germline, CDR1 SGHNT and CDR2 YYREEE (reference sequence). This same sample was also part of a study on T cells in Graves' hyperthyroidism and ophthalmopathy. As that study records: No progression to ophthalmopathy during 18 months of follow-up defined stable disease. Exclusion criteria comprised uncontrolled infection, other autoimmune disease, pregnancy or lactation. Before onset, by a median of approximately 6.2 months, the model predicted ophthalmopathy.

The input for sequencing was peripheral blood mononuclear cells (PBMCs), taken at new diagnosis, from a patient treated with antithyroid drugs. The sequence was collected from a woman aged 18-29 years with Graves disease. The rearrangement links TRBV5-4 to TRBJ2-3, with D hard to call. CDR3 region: CASSPRPSTDTQYF. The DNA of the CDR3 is TGTGCCAGCAGCCCCCGACCTAGCACAGATACGCAGTATTTT.